This TCR beta chain was recovered during a study of shared clonotypes between healthy human individuals (dated by TCRdb to 2018 to 2020). Context from the whole study: A few men and a couple of women, aged 18 to 49 years, made up the cohort. For each donor, three plates each were used for CD4 naive and CD4 memory, two plates were used for CD8 naive, and one plate was used for CD8 memory. To estimate repertoire size and how much clonotype sharing occurs between individuals, the study deeply sequenced the blood TCR repertoires of several healthy adults. To increase sequencing depth and limit assay-specific biases, TCR repertoire library preparation and sequencing were carried out by different laboratories using diverse techniques. Leukapheresis yielded between about 0.94 and 9.5 billion PBMCs per donor. Overall results and qualifications from the work: Based on pairwise subsampling, the degree of clonotype sharing among donors was expected to be affected by sequencing depth. Sharing across several donors was observed for roughly 5.4% of naive CD4, 3% to 3.5% of naive CD8, 2% to 2.5% of memory CD4, and around 0.4% of memory CD8 clonotypes. Higher generation probabilities were observed for clonotypes shared by all four sorted-subset donors than for non-shared clonotypes. Sampling was restricted to blood, and TCR repertoires in tissues likely differ from the TCR repertoires found in blood. Even with the large sequencing depth, rarefaction of the sorted-subset datasets indicated that sequencing was incomplete. Because the study included a small number of donors, the genetic and exposure-history diversity represented was limited. Larger estimated clonotype richness was generally found for naive subsets than for memory subsets.

TCR CDR3 regions were amplified from genomic DNA by multiplex PCR using the deep immunoSEQ assay. Extracted genomic DNA from each cell subset was distributed evenly across all wells of several immunoSEQ 96-well plates, and each plate was treated as a replicate. For sorted subsets, 200 to 250 ng of genomic DNA, equivalent to 25,000 to 35,000 T cell genomes, went into each replicate PCR. The purified libraries were quantified using a Qubit 3.0 fluorometer, sized with a Bioanalyzer 2100, and then quantified again using the KAPA Library Quantification kit. Every immunoSEQ 96-well plate was sequenced on a dedicated single-read 150-cycle Illumina NextSeq 550 flow cell. The source study handled its data this way. Because the immunoSEQ output held only junctional sequences and lacked quality scores, the filtering could not match the filtering applied to full-length reads. To assign V/J genes and CDR3, sequences were annotated using PyIR, a Python wrapper for IgBLAST v1.9, with IMGT germline references. Reads were filtered out if the reads had weak V/J assignments (E-value above 1e-6), no CDR3, stop codons, out-of-frame junctions, or ambiguous translated residues. V3J clonotypes were defined as sequences sharing an identical inferred V gene, J gene, and CDR3 amino acid sequence. Percentage overlap between repertoires was computed as shared unique clonotypes divided by the size of the smaller repertoire. Three approaches were used to assess repertoire richness: RTK rarefaction, the Chao1 estimator, and Recon v2.1 estimates of unobserved clonotypes. Generation probabilities were computed with OLGA for all TCRbeta clonotypes obtained by the gDNA method from several donors. Entries here come from immuneACCESS through TCRdb and include only in-frame sequences with V and J called. Some clones fail to appear in such tables; in the studies checked, an unresolved V gene covers under half of the shortfall, and the cause of the remainder is unknown. V and J calls and clone size are copied from that table; D and trimming were computed from the DNA. Recorded for this sample are around 100,000 clones; about 70% of them occurred a single time. The ten top clones hold 20% to 25% of the sample.

The CDR3, cysteine through phenylalanine, is 15 amino acids long. Just the 45-base CDR3 DNA is kept, in frame starting at base 1. V is trimmed back by 4 bases and J by 2 bases, and the junction contains 5 bases that no gene match accounts for. The germline V gene specifies SGHRS as CDR1 and YFSETQ as CDR2. Healthy HIV-negative adults with no recently reported acute infections or vaccinations were included as donors. Every donor was a Caucasian adult residing in Nashville, Tennessee, USA. CD8 memory samples were composed of magnetically selected CD45RO+ cells combined with CCR7-negative CD45RA+ effector memory (TemRA) cells. After blood collection by leukapheresis, PBMCs were isolated using Ficoll-Histopaque density gradient centrifugation and then cryopreserved in the vapor phase of liquid nitrogen. Analytical flow cytometry was used to check the purity and quantity of every magnetically sorted T cell population. Genomic DNA was isolated from every sorted fraction and measured by UV absorbance on a Nanodrop 2000c.

Regarding this clone: This receptor's antigen is unknown. Per-base qualities were not stored, and no clone one base away is much larger.

The receptor was derived from a woman aged 30 to 39 in good health. This sequence uses TRBV5-1 and TRBJ1-5, and 8 junctional nucleotides match TRBD1. Sequencing was performed on memory CD8+ T cells sorted from blood. The cell subset or site label corresponds to: CD45RO+ cells pooled with CCR7-negative TemRA cells. The CDR3 corresponds to CASSPAGGGNQPQHF. The DNA sequence reads TGCGCCAGCAGCCCGGCAGGGGGCGGCAATCAGCCCCAGCATTTT.